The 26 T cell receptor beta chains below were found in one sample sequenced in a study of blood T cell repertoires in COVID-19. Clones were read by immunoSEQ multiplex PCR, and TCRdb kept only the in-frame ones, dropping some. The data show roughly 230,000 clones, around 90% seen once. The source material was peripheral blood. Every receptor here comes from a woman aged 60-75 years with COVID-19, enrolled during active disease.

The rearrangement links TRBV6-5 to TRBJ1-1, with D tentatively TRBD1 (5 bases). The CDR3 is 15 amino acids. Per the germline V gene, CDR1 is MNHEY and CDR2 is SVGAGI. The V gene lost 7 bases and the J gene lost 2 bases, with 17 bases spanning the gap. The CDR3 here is CASTQPGGGNTEAFF. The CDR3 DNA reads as TGTGCCAGCACCCAGCCCGGGGGGGGTAACACTGAAGCTTTCTTT.

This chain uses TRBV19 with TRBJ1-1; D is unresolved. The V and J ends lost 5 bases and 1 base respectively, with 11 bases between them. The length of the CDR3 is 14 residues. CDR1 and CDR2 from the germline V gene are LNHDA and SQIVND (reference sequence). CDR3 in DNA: TGTGCCAGTAGTTGGAGCGTCGCGAACACTGAAGCTTTCTTT. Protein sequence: CASSWSVANTEAFF.

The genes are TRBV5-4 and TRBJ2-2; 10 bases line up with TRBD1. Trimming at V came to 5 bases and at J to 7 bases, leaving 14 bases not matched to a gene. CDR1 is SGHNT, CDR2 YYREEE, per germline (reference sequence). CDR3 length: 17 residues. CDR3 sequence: CASSSYIRDRGIGELFF. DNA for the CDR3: TGTGCCAGCAGTTCTTACATCCGGGACAGGGGAATCGGGGAGCTGTTTTTT.

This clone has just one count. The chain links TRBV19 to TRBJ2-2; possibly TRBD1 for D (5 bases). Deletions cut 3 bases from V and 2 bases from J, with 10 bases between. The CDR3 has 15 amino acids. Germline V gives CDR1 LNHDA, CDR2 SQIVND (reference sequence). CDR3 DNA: TGTGCCAGTAGTATGGGCAGGGTTAACACCGGGGAGCTGTTTTTT. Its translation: CASSMGRVNTGELFF.

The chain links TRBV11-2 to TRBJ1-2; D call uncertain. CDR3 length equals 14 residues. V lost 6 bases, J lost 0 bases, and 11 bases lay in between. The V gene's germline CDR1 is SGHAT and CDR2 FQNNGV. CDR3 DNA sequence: TGTGCCAGCAGTTTCAGTCGCTCTAACTATGGCTACACCTTC. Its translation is CASSFSRSNYGYTF.

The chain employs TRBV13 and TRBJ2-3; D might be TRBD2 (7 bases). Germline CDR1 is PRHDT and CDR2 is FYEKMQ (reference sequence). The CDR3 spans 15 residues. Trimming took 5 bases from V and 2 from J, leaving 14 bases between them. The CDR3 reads CASSHGGRVTDTQYF. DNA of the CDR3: TGTGCCAGCAGCCACGGGGGGCGGGTCACAGATACGCAGTATTTT.

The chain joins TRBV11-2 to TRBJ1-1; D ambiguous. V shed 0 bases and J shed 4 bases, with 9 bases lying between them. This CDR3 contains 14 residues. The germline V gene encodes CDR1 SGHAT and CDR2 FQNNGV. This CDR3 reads CASSLDVRGTEAFF. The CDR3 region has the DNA TGTGCCAGCAGCTTAGATGTCCGAGGCACTGAAGCTTTCTTT.

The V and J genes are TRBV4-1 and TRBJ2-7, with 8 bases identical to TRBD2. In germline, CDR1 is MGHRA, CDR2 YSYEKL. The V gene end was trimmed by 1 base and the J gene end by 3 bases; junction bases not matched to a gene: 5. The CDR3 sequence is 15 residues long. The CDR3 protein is CASSQGGRGGYEQYF. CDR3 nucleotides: TGCGCCAGCAGCCAAGGGGGACGGGGGGGCTACGAGCAGTACTTC.

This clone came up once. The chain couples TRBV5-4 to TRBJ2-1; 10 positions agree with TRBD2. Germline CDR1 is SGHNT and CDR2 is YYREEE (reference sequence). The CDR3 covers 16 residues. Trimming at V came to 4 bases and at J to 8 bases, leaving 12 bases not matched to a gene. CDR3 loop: CASSQGQRGGGDEQFF. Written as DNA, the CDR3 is TGTGCCAGCAGCCAGGGCCAGCGGGGGGGCGGCGATGAGCAGTTCTTC.

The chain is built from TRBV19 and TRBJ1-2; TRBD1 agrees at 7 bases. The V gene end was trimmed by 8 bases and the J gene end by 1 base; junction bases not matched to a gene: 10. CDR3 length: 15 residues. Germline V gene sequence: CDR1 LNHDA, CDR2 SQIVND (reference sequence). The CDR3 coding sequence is TGTGCCAGTTCCTGGGACAGCCAAGATAACTATGGCTACACCTTC. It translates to CASSWDSQDNYGYTF.

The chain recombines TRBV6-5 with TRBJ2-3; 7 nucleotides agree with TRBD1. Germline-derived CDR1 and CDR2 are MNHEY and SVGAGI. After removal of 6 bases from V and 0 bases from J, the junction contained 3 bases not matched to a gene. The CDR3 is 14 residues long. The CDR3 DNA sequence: TGTGCCAGCAGCGACAGGGATAGCACAGATACGCAGTATTTT. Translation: CASSDRDSTDTQYF.

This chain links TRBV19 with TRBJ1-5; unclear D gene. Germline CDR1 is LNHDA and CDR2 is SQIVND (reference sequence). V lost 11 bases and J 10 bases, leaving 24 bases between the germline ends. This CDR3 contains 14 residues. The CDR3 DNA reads TGTGCCTCCCGGGGAGCGTCCCCCTGGGGACCCCAGCATTTT. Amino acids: CASRGASPWGPQHF. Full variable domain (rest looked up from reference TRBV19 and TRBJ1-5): DGGITQSPKYLFRKEGQNVTLSCEQNLNHDAMYWYRQDPGQGLRLIYYSQIVNDFQKGDIAEGYSVSREKKESFPLTVTSAQKNPTAFYLCASRGASPWGPQHFGDGTRLSIL.

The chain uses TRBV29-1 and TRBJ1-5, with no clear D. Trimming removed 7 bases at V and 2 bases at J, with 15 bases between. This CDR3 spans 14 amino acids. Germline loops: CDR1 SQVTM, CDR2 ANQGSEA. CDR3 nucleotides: TGCAGCGCCTCCGAAGCCGGGGGCAATCAGCCCCAGCATTTT. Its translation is CSASEAGGNQPQHF.

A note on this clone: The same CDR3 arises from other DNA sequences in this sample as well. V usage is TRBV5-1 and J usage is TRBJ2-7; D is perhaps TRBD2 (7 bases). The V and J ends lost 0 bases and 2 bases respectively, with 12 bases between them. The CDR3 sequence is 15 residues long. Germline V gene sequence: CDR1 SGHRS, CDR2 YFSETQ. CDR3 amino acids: CASSLGRGAAYEQYF. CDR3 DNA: TGCGCCAGCAGCTTGGGACGGGGGGCAGCCTACGAGCAGTACTTC.

The CDR3 coding sequence is TGTGCCAGTAGTAACTTCTACACTGAAGCTTTCTTT. This codes for CASSNFYTEAFF. The rearrangement joins TRBV19 to TRBJ1-1; D remains unclear. This CDR3 is built from 12 residues. The V gene's germline CDR1 is LNHDA and CDR2 SQIVND (reference sequence). V dropped 4 bases and J dropped 3 bases, with 6 bases sitting between them.

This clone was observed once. CDR3 bases: TGTGCCAGCAGCTCCGGGACAGGGTTCTCCGGGGCCAACGTCCTGACTTTC. This sequence encodes CASSSGTGFSGANVLTF. This chain uses TRBV5-4 with TRBJ2-6; 9 bases are shared with TRBD1. The V gene end was trimmed by 3 bases and the J gene end by 4 bases; junction bases not matched to a gene: 8. The germline V gene has CDR1 SGHNT and CDR2 YYREEE (reference sequence). CDR3 size: 17 residues.

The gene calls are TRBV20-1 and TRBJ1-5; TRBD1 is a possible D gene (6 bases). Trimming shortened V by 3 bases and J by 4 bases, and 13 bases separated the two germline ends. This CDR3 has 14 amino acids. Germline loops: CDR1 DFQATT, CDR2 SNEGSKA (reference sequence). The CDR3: CSASLGHLNQPQHF. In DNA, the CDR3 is TGCAGTGCTAGTTTGGGACACCTTAATCAGCCCCAGCATTTT.

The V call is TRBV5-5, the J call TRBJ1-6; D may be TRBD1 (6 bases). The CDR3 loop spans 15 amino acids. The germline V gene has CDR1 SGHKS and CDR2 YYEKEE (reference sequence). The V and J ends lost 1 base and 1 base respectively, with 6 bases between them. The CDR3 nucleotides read TGTGCCAGCAGCTTGAGGGGGTCCTATAATTCACCCCTCCACTTT. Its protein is CASSLRGSYNSPLHF.

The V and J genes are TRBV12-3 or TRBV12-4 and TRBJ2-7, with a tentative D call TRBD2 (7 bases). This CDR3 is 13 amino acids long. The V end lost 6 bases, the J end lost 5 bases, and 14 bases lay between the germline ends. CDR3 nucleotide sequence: TGTGCCAGCAGCTGGGGGGGCCTGGACGAGCAGTACTTC. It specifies CASSWGGLDEQYF.

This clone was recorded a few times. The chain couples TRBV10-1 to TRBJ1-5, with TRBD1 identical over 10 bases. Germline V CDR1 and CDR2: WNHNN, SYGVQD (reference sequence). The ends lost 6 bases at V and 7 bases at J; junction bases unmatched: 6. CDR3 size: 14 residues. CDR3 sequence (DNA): TGCGCCAGCAGGACCGGGACAGGGGTACAGCCCCAGCATTTT. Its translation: CASRTGTGVQPQHF.

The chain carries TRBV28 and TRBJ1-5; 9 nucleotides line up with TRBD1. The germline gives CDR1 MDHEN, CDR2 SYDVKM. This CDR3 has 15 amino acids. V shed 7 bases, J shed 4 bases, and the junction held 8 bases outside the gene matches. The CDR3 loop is CASTLSTGGNQPQHF. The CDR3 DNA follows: TGTGCCAGCACACTATCGACAGGGGGAAATCAGCCCCAGCATTTT.

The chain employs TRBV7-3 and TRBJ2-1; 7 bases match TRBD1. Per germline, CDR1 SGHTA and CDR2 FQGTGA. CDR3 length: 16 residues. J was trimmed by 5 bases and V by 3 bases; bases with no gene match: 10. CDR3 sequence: CASSLRPGTANNEQFF. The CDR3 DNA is TGTGCCAGCAGCTTGAGGCCCGGGACAGCCAACAATGAGCAGTTCTTC. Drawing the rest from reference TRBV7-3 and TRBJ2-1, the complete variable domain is GAGVSQTPSNKVTEKGKYVELRCDPISGHTALYWYRQSLGQGPEFLIYFQGTGAADDSGLPNDRFFAVRPEGSVSTLKIQRTERGDSAVYLCASSLRPGTANNEQFFGPGTRLTVL.

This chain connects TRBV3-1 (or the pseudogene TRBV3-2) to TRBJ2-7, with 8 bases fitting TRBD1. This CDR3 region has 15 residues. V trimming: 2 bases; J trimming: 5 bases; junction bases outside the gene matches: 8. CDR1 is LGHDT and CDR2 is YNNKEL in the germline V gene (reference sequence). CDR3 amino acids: CASSQRQGTSNEQYF. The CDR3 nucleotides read TGTGCCAGCAGCCAACGACAGGGGACAAGCAACGAGCAGTACTTC.

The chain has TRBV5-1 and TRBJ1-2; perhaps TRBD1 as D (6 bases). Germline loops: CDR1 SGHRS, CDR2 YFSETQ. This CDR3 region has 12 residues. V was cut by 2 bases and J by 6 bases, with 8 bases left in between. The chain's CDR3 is CASSFQGNGYTF. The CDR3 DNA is TGCGCCAGCAGCTTCCAGGGGAATGGCTACACCTTC.

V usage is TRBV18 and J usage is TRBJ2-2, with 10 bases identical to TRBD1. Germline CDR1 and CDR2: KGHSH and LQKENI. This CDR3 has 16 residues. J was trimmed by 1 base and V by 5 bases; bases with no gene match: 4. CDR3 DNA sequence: TGTGCCAGCTCATCCGGGACAGGGGAGAACACCGGGGAGCTGTTTTTT. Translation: CASSSGTGENTGELFF.

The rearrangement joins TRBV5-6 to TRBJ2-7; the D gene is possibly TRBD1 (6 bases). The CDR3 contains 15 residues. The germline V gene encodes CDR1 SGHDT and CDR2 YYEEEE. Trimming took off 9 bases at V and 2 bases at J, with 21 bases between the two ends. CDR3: CATQRASDRTYEQYF. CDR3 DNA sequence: TGTGCCACCCAGAGGGCTTCTGACAGGACCTACGAGCAGTACTTC.